The rows below give T cell receptor beta chains drawn from one sample of a study of OX40 agonist ivuxolimab in advanced cancers. TCRdb keeps only in-frame clones here, not all; method: immunoSEQ multiplex PCR. The sample lists tens of thousands of clones, 80% to 95% occurring once. Material: CD4+ or CD8+ T cells sorted from blood, obtained in a trial of the OX40 agonist ivuxolimab. The receptors derive from an adult with an advanced solid tumor such as melanoma, head and neck, liver or kidney cancer. Each CDR3 is given with its conserved first and last residue. Each record gives: V gene, clone size, D gene, J gene, CDR3 protein, CDR3 DNA. D genes are given only for firm matches. Some rows mark clone size as missing; the rest say once, few, many or name a class of expanded clone.

V: TRBV6-5
size: NA
D: NA
J: TRBJ1-4
CDR3: CASSLDRHNEKLFF
DNA: TGTGCCAGCAGTCTCGACAGGCATAATGAAAAACTGTTTTTT

V: TRBV6-4
size: NA
D: NA
J: TRBJ1-2
CDR3: CASSDSPFGRGLNGYTF
DNA: TGTGCCAGCAGTGACTCCCCCTTCGGCCGGGGGCTGAATGGCTACACCTTC

V: TRBV6-5
size: NA
D: NA
J: TRBJ2-7
CDR3: CASSPTDSLFREQYF
DNA: TGTGCCAGCAGCCCGACAGACAGCCTCTTCCGCGAGCAGTACTTC

V: TRBV11-2
size: NA
D: NA
J: TRBJ1-3
CDR3: CASSAFGSSGNTIYF
DNA: TGTGCCAGCAGCGCTTTCGGCAGCTCTGGAAACACCATATATTTT

V: TRBV19
size: NA
D: NA
J: TRBJ2-2
CDR3: CASSKVLALNTGELFF
DNA: TGTGCCAGTAGTAAAGTCCTAGCGTTGAACACCGGGGAGCTGTTTTTT

V: TRBV18
size: NA
D: NA
J: TRBJ1-6
CDR3: CASSPGGKVDSPLHF
DNA: TGTGCCAGCTCACCTGGAGGGAAGGTAGATTCACCCCTCCACTTT

V: TRBV5-1
size: NA
D: TRBD1
J: TRBJ2-5
CDR3: CASSFGQAAQETQYF
DNA: TGCGCCAGCAGCTTCGGACAGGCCGCCCAAGAGACCCAGTACTTC

V: TRBV28
size: NA
D: NA
J: TRBJ2-3
CDR3: CASTIGSGQDTQYF
DNA: TGTGCCAGCACCATAGGAAGCGGACAAGATACGCAGTATTTT

V: TRBV5-4
size: NA
D: NA
J: TRBJ1-1
CDR3: CASSLGKQGNTEAFF
DNA: TGTGCCAGCAGCTTGGGGAAACAGGGGAACACTGAAGCTTTCTTT

V: TRBV28
size: once
D: TRBD1
J: TRBJ1-5
CDR3: CASSSGTGGNQPQHF
DNA: TGTGCCAGCAGCTCTGGGACAGGGGGAAATCAGCCCCAGCATTTT

V: TRBV15
size: NA
D: NA
J: TRBJ1-5
CDR3: CATSRDEGHQHF
DNA: TGTGCCACCAGCAGAGATGAGGGACACCAGCATTTT

V: TRBV7-9
size: NA
D: TRBD1
J: TRBJ1-4
CDR3: CASSLGGQEDEKLFF
DNA: TGTGCCAGCAGCTTAGGGGGACAGGAAGATGAAAAACTGTTTTTT

V: TRBV15
size: few
D: NA
J: TRBJ1-6
CDR3: CATSRATGQPNSPLHF
DNA: TGTGCCACCAGCAGGGCAACAGGACAGCCTAATTCACCCCTCCACTTT

V: TRBV6-6
size: few
D: NA
J: TRBJ2-1
CDR3: CASSRSNEQFF
DNA: TGTGCCAGTAGCAGGTCGAATGAGCAGTTCTTC

V: TRBV6-1
size: NA
D: NA
J: TRBJ1-1
CDR3: CASRTVGSEAFF
DNA: TGTGCCAGCAGGACAGTGGGGTCTGAAGCTTTCTTT

V: TRBV19
size: NA
D: NA
J: TRBJ2-7
CDR3: CASSIARTTSYEQYF
DNA: TGTGCCAGTAGTATAGCACGGACCACGTCCTACGAGCAGTACTTC

V: TRBV20-1
size: NA
D: NA
J: TRBJ2-7
CDR3: CSAADYEQYF
DNA: TGCAGTGCGGCCGACTACGAGCAGTACTTC

V: TRBV29-1
size: NA
D: TRBD2
J: TRBJ2-3
CDR3: CSVAGGEDTQYF
DNA: TGCAGCGTTGCGGGAGGGGAAGATACGCAGTATTTT

V: TRBV5-1
size: NA
D: TRBD2
J: TRBJ2-7
CDR3: CASSLGLADYYEQYF
DNA: TGCGCCAGCAGCTTGGGGCTAGCGGACTACTACGAGCAGTACTTC

V: TRBV18
size: NA
D: TRBD2
J: TRBJ2-2
CDR3: CASSPLAGTNTGELFF
DNA: TGTGCCAGCTCACCATTAGCGGGGACGAACACCGGGGAGCTGTTTTTT

V: TRBV18
size: once
D: NA
J: TRBJ2-1
CDR3: CASSSARDNEQFF
DNA: TGTGCCAGCTCATCTGCTAGGGACAATGAGCAGTTCTTC

V: TRBV5-1
size: NA
D: TRBD1
J: TRBJ2-7
CDR3: CASSLTGPYEQYF
DNA: TGCGCCAGCAGTCTGACAGGGCCCTACGAGCAGTACTTC

V: TRBV2
size: NA
D: NA
J: TRBJ1-6
CDR3: CASSDGLFFNSPLHF
DNA: TGTGCCAGCAGTGATGGTCTTTTCTTTAATTCACCCCTCCACTTT

V: TRBV19
size: NA
D: TRBD2
J: TRBJ2-1
CDR3: CASRQRERVNEQFF
DNA: TGTGCCAGCCGACAGCGGGAGCGGGTCAATGAGCAGTTCTTC

V: TRBV10-3
size: NA
D: NA
J: TRBJ2-5
CDR3: CAISEGKRDQETQYF
DNA: TGTGCCATCAGTGAAGGAAAGAGGGATCAAGAGACCCAGTACTTC

V: TRBV4-3
size: NA
D: TRBD1
J: TRBJ1-4
CDR3: CASSHPGGDINEKLFF
DNA: TGCGCCAGCAGCCACCCAGGGGGGGACATTAATGAAAAACTGTTTTTT

V: TRBV18
size: NA
D: NA
J: TRBJ1-1
CDR3: CASSPGADTEAFF
DNA: TGTGCCAGCTCACCGGGAGCGGATACTGAAGCTTTCTTT

V: TRBV7-9
size: NA
D: NA
J: TRBJ2-5
CDR3: CASSLLSAWETQYF
DNA: TGTGCCAGCAGCCTTCTCAGCGCCTGGGAGACCCAGTACTTC

V: TRBV7-6
size: NA
D: NA
J: TRBJ1-6
CDR3: CASSLGTSVQNRNSPLHF
DNA: TGTGCCAGCAGCTTAGGAACATCAGTCCAGAATAGGAATTCACCCCTCCACTTT

V: TRBV27
size: NA
D: TRBD2
J: TRBJ2-1
CDR3: CASTPGAGRAPNEQFF
DNA: TGTGCCAGCACCCCGGGCGCCGGGAGGGCCCCCAATGAGCAGTTCTTC

V: TRBV2
size: once
D: TRBD1
J: TRBJ2-1
CDR3: CASRGDRGLYNEQFF
DNA: TGTGCCAGCAGAGGAGACAGGGGGCTCTACAATGAGCAGTTCTTC

V: TRBV5-4
size: NA
D: NA
J: TRBJ2-5
CDR3: CASSSATAQETQYF
DNA: TGTGCCAGCAGCTCGGCTACAGCACAAGAGACCCAGTACTTC

V: TRBV4-3
size: once
D: TRBD1
J: TRBJ2-7
CDR3: CASSQDSTGTPYEQYF
DNA: TGCGCCAGCAGCCAAGACTCGACAGGGACACCCTACGAGCAGTACTTC

V: TRBV4-2
size: NA
D: NA
J: TRBJ2-7
CDR3: CASSFAPTESYEQYF
DNA: TGTGCCAGCAGCTTCGCCCCGACCGAATCCTACGAGCAGTACTTC

V: TRBV5-4
size: NA
D: NA
J: TRBJ2-7
CDR3: CASSLGHFYEQYF
DNA: TGTGCCAGCAGCTTGGGACACTTCTACGAGCAGTACTTC

V: TRBV18
size: NA
D: TRBD2
J: TRBJ2-1
CDR3: CASSRSGVPYNEQFF
DNA: TGTGCCAGCTCACGGAGCGGGGTCCCCTACAATGAGCAGTTCTTC

V: TRBV19
size: NA
D: TRBD2
J: TRBJ2-1
CDR3: CASRTWTSGDNEQFF
DNA: TGTGCCAGTAGGACCTGGACTAGCGGGGACAATGAGCAGTTCTTC

V: TRBV29-1
size: NA
D: NA
J: TRBJ2-7
CDR3: CSGVGGYEQYF
DNA: TGCAGCGGAGTCGGGGGCTACGAGCAGTACTTC

V: TRBV2
size: NA
D: TRBD2
J: TRBJ2-1
CDR3: CASSEGLAGINEQFF
DNA: TGTGCCAGCAGCGAGGGACTAGCGGGAATTAATGAGCAGTTCTTC

V: TRBV5-1
size: once
D: NA
J: TRBJ2-7
CDR3: CASSLTGYRDYEQYF
DNA: TGCGCCAGCAGCTTAACCGGATACAGGGACTACGAGCAGTACTTC

V: TRBV7-2
size: NA
D: TRBD2
J: TRBJ2-5
CDR3: CASSLARGWETQYF
DNA: TGTGCCAGCAGCTTGGCGCGGGGGTGGGAGACCCAGTACTTC

V: TRBV19
size: once
D: TRBD1
J: TRBJ2-5
CDR3: CASNRDRDQETQYF
DNA: TGTGCCAGTAACAGGGACAGGGACCAAGAGACCCAGTACTTC

V: TRBV29-1
size: NA
D: NA
J: TRBJ2-7
CDR3: CSVTDTSSYEQYF
DNA: TGCAGCGTGACAGATACGAGCTCCTACGAGCAGTACTTC

V: TRBV10-3
size: NA
D: NA
J: TRBJ2-1
CDR3: CAIRLGAGVADEQFF
DNA: TGTGCCATCCGGTTGGGGGCGGGGGTTGCGGATGAGCAGTTCTTC

V: TRBV15
size: few
D: TRBD2
J: TRBJ2-7
CDR3: CATSTRTSGKYEQYF
DNA: TGTGCCACCAGCACCCGGACTAGCGGGAAGTACGAGCAGTACTTC

V: TRBV10-3
size: NA
D: NA
J: TRBJ2-6
CDR3: CAISESPGSGANVLTF
DNA: TGTGCCATCAGTGAGTCTCCGGGCTCTGGGGCCAACGTCCTGACTTTC

V: TRBV18
size: few
D: NA
J: TRBJ1-1
CDR3: CASIGQNTEAFF
DNA: TGTGCCAGCATTGGACAGAACACTGAAGCTTTCTTT

V: TRBV9
size: few
D: NA
J: TRBJ1-6
CDR3: CASSAVGNSPLHF
DNA: TGTGCCAGCAGCGCGGTAGGAAATTCACCCCTCCACTTT

V: TRBV6-5
size: once
D: NA
J: TRBJ1-6
CDR3: CASRSFTGLNSPLHF
DNA: TGTGCCAGCAGATCTTTTACAGGGCTTAATTCACCCCTCCACTTT

V: TRBV11-2
size: NA
D: NA
J: TRBJ1-2
CDR3: CASSLVYIGANYGYTF
DNA: TGTGCCAGCAGCTTAGTTTATATTGGGGCTAACTATGGCTACACCTTC

V: TRBV7-9
size: NA
D: NA
J: TRBJ1-6
CDR3: CASSSQENSPLHF
DNA: TGTGCCAGCAGCTCCCAGGAGAATTCACCCCTCCACTTT

V: TRBV6-5
size: NA
D: TRBD1
J: TRBJ2-5
CDR3: CASSPGTGPETQYF
DNA: TGTGCCAGCAGTCCCGGGACAGGGCCCGAGACCCAGTACTTC

V: TRBV14
size: NA
D: TRBD1
J: TRBJ1-5
CDR3: CASSPGQGNSNQPQHF
DNA: TGTGCCAGCAGCCCTGGACAGGGTAATAGCAATCAGCCCCAGCATTTT

V: TRBV4-3
size: NA
D: NA
J: TRBJ2-1
CDR3: CASSQDKGNYNEQFF
DNA: TGCGCCAGCAGCCAAGATAAGGGCAACTACAATGAGCAGTTCTTC

V: TRBV7-8
size: NA
D: TRBD1
J: TRBJ1-5
CDR3: CASSLAVTGEQPQHF
DNA: TGTGCCAGCAGCTTAGCGGTGACAGGGGAACAGCCCCAGCATTTT

V: TRBV14
size: NA
D: TRBD2
J: TRBJ2-1
CDR3: CASSPTSGINEQFF
DNA: TGTGCCAGCAGCCCGACTAGCGGGATCAATGAGCAGTTCTTC